Presented here are 5 T cell receptor beta chains from one specimen sequenced in a study of CD8 T cells in Susac syndrome. An amount of RNA that ranged from 0.5 to 1 ug was reverse transcribed with random hexamers. TCRdb reprocessed the immunoSEQ multiplex PCR reads via MiXCR and lists one record per CDR3 protein. This sample yields more than 200,000 distinct CDR3 sequences, of which 94% are seen a single time; 0.15% to 0.2% belongs to the top ten. Sequencing used CD4+ T cells from PBMCs. These receptors were collected from a human donor with Susac syndrome.

The chain links TRBV2 to TRBJ2-3; D gene uncertain. Trimming took off 7 bases at V and 6 bases at J, with 14 bases between the two ends. The CDR3 length is 13 residues. Germline assignment: CDR1 SNHLY and CDR2 FYNNEI. CDR3 amino acids: CASKRTFTDTQYF. CDR3 DNA sequence: TGTGCCAGCAAAAGGACGTTTACGGATACGCAGTATTTT.

V gene TRBV7-8 combines with J gene TRBJ2-1, with D unclear. This CDR3 spans 15 amino acids. V gave up 0 bases and J gave up 5 bases, with 11 bases separating them. CDR1 SGHVS and CDR2 FQNEAQ come from the germline V gene. The CDR3 bases are TGTGCCAGCAGCTTAGCCCTGCGCCTTAACAATGAGCAGTTCTTC. Protein product: CASSLALRLNNEQFF.

The chain employs TRBV29-1 and TRBJ1-2, with D perhaps TRBD1 (5 bases). Trimming left V 5 bases short and J 8 bases short, with 18 bases between. Germline V CDR1 and CDR2: SQVTM, ANQGSEA. The CDR3 contains 13 residues. CDR3 sequence: CSVSSDTYNGYTF. The CDR3 DNA is TGCAGCGTTTCATCGGACACTTATAACGGCTACACCTTC.

The chain carries TRBV11-3 and TRBJ2-3; a possible D gene is TRBD2 (5 bases). The CDR3 runs 12 residues. Germline-derived CDR1 and CDR2 are SGHNT and YENEEA. The V end was cut by 5 bases, the J end by 4 bases, with 7 bases between. The CDR3 reads CASSEGPDTQYF. The CDR3 DNA is TGTGCCAGCAGCGAGGGCCCAGATACGCAGTATTTT.

The CDR3 coding sequence is TGCAGTGCTGTCCGGGACAGGGGAGATAGAAACACCATATATTTT. This sequence encodes CSAVRDRGDRNTIYF. The genes are TRBV20-1 and TRBJ1-3; the match to TRBD1 covers 10 bases. V gave up 5 bases and J gave up 5 bases; unmatched junction bases: 9. This CDR3 has 15 residues. Germline V gives CDR1 DFQATT, CDR2 SNEGSKA (reference sequence).